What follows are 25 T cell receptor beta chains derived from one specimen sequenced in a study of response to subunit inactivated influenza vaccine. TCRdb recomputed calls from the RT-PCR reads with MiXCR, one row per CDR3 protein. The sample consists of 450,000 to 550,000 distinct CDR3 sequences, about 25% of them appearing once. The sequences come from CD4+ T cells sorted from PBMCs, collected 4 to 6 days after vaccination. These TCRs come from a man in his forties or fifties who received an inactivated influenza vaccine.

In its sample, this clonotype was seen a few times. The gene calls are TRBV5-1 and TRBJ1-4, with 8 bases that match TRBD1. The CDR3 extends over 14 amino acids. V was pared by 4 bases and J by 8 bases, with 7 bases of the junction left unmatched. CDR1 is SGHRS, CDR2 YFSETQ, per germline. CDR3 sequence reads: CASSKQGENEKLFF. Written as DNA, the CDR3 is TGCGCCAGCAGCAAACAGGGGGAGAACGAAAAACTGTTTTTT.

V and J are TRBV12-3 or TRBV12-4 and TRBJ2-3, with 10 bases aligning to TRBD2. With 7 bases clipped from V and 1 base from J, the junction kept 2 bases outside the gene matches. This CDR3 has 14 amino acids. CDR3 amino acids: CASTGTSGTDTQYF. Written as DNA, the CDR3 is TGTGCCAGCACCGGGACTAGCGGCACAGATACGCAGTATTTT.

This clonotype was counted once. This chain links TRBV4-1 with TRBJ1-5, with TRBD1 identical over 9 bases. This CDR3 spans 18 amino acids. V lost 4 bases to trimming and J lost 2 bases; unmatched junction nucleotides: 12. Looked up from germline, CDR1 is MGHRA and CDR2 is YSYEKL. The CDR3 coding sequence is TGCGCCAGCAGCCCTTGGCCCGCCCGGACAGGGGGCAATCAGCCCCAGCATTTT. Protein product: CASSPWPARTGGNQPQHF.

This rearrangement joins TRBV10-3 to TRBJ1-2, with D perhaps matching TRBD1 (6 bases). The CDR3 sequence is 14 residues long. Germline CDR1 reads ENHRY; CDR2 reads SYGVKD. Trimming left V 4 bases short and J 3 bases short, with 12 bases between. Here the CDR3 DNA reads TGTGCCATCAGTGTTGGGCAGGGGCACTATGGCTACACCTTC. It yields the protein CAISVGQGHYGYTF.

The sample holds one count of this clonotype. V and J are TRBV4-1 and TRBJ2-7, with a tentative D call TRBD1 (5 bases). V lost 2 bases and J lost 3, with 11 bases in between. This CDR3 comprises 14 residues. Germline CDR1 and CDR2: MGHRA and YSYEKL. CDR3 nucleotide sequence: TGCGCCAGCAGCCAACAGCAGGGATACTACGAGCAGTACTTC. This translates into CASSQQQGYYEQYF.

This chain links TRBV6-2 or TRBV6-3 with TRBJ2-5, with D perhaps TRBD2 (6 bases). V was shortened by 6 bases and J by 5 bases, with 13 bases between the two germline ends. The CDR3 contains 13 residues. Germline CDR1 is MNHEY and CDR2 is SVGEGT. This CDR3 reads CASSPGVWETQYF. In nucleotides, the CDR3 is TGTGCCAGCAGCCCGGGGGTTTGGGAGACCCAGTACTTC.

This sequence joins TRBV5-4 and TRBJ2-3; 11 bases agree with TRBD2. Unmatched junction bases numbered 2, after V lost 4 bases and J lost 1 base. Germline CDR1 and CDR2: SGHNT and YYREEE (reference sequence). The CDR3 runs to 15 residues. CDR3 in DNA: TGTGCCAGCAGCAAACTAGCGGGAGGCACAGATACGCAGTATTTT. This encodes CASSKLAGGTDTQYF.

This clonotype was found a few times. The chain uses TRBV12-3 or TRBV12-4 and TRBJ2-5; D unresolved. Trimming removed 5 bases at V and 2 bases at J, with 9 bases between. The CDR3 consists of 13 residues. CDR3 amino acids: CASSHRGQETQYF. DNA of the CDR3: TGTGCCAGCAGTCACAGAGGACAAGAGACCCAGTACTTC.

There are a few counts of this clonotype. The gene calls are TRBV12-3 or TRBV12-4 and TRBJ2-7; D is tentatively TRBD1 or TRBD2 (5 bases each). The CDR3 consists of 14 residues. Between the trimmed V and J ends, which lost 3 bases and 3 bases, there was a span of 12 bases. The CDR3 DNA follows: TGTGCCAGCAGTTTTGAGAGGGGCGGCTACGAGCAGTACTTC. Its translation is CASSFERGGYEQYF.

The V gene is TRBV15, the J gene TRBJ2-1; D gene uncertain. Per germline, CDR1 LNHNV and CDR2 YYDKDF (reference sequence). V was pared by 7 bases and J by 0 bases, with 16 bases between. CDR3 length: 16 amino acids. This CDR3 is CATKNEQPFSYNEQFF. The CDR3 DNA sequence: TGTGCCACCAAGAATGAACAACCTTTCTCCTACAATGAGCAGTTCTTC.

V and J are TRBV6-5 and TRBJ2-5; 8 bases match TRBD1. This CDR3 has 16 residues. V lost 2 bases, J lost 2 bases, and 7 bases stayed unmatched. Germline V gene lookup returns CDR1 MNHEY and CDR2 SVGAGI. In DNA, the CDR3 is TGTGCCAGCAGTTACACTACAGGGGGACCTCAAGAGACCCAGTACTTC. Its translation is CASSYTTGGPQETQYF.

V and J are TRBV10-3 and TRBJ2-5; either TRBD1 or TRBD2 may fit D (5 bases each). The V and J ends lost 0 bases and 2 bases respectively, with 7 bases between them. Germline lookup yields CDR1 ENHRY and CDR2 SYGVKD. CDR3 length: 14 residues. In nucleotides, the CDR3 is TGTGCCATCAGTGAGTCGGGACCGCAAGAGACCCAGTACTTC. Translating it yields CAISESGPQETQYF.

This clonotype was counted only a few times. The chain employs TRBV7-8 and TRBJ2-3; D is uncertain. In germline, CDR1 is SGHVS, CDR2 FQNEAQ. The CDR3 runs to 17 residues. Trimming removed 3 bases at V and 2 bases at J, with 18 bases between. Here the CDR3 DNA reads TGTGCCAGCAGCTTTACTTCTGACATTTACCTCACAGATACGCAGTATTTT. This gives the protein CASSFTSDIYLTDTQYF.

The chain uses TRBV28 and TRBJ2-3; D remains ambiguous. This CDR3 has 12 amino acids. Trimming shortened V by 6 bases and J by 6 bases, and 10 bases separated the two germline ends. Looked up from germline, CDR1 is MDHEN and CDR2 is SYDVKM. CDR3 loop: CASRISADTQYF. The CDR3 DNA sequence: TGTGCCAGCAGAATCTCAGCGGATACGCAGTATTTT.

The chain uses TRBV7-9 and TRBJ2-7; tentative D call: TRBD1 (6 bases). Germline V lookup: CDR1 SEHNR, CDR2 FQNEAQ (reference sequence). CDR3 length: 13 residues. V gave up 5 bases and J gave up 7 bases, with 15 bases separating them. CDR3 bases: TGTGCCAGCAGCCCTGGGGGCAGCGTTGAGCAGTACTTC. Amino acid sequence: CASSPGGSVEQYF. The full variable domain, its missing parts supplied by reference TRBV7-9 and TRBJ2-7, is DTGVSQNPRHKITKRGQNVTFRCDPISEHNRLYWYRQTLGQGPEFLTYFQNEAQLEKSRLLSDRFSAERPKGSFSTLEIQRTEQGDSAMYLCASSPGGSVEQYFGPGTRLTVT.

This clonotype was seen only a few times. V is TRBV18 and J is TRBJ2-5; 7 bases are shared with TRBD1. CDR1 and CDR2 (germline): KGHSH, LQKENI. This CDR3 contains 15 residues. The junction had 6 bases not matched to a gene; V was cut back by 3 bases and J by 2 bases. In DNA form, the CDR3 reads TGTGCCAGCTCACCGCAACCGGGACAGCAAGAGACCCAGTACTTC. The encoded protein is CASSPQPGQQETQYF.

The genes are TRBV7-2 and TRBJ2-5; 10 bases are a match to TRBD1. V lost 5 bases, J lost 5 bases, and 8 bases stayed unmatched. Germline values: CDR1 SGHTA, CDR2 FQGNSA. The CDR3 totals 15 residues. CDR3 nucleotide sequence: TGTGCCAGCAGCCCCCAGACAGGGGGCAGGGAGACCCAGTACTTC. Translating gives CASSPQTGGRETQYF.

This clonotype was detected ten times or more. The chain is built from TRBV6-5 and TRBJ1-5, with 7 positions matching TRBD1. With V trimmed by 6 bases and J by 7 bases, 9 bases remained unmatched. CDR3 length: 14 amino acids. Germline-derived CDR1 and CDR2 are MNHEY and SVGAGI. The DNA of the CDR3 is TGTGCCAGCAGCCGAAACAGGGGACGGCAGCCCCAGCATTTT. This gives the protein CASSRNRGRQPQHF.

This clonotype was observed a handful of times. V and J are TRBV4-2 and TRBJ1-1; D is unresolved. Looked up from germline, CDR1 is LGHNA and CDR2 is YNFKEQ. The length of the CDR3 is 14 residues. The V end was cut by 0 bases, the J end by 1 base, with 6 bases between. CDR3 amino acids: CASSQDPENTEAFF. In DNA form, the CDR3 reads TGTGCCAGCAGCCAAGATCCCGAGAACACTGAAGCTTTCTTT.

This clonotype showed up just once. CDR3 coding DNA: TGTGCCAGCAGCCAAGATCTTGCACGAGAGAATTCACCCCTCCACTTT. This sequence encodes CASSQDLARENSPLHF. This sequence joins TRBV4-2 and TRBJ1-6; D is ambiguous. Looked up from germline, CDR1 is LGHNA and CDR2 is YNFKEQ. V was pared by 0 bases and J by 7 bases, with 13 bases between. This CDR3 has 16 amino acids.

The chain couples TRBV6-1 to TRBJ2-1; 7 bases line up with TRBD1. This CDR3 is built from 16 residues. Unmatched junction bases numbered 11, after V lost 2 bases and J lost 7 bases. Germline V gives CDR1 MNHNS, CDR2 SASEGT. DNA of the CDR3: TGTGCCAGCAGTGAAACGGACAGGCGGACGGTAAATGAGCAGTTCTTC. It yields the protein CASSETDRRTVNEQFF.

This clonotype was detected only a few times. CDR3 sequence (DNA): TGTGCCACCCCGGGGGGGCCAGGGGGGTCTGAAGCTTTCTTT. This translates into CATPGGPGGSEAFF. V and J are TRBV12-3 or TRBV12-4 and TRBJ1-1; 7 bases are shared with TRBD1. The V segment lost 10 bases and the J segment 6 bases; nucleotides outside the gene matches: 14. The CDR3 totals 14 residues.

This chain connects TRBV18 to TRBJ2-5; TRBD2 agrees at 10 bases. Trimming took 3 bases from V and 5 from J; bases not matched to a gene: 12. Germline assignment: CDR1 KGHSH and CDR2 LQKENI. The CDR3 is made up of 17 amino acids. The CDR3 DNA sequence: TGTGCCAGCTCACCCTTATCCCAGCGGGAGGGCCTTGAGACCCAGTACTTC. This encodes CASSPLSQREGLETQYF.

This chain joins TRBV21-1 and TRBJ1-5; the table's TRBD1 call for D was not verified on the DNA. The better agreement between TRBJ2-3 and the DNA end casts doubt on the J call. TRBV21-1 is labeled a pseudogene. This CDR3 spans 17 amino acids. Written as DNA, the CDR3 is TGTGCCACGTTTGGACAGAGGCCTTTGAAGAGCAATCAGCCCCAGTATTTT. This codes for CATFGQRPLKSNQPQYF.

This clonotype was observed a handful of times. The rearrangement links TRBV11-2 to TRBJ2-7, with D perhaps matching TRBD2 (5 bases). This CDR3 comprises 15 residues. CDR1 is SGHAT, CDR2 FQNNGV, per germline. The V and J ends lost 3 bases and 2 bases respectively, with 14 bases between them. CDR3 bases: TGTGCCAGCAGCTTCGGAGGCCGTTCGCCCTACGAGCAGTACTTC. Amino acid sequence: CASSFGGRSPYEQYF. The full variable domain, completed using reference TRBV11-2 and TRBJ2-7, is EAGVAQSPRYKIIEKRQSVAFWCNPISGHATLYWYQQILGQGPKLLIQFQNNGVVDDSQLPKDRFSAERLKGVDSTLKIQPAKLEDSAVYLCASSFGGRSPYEQYFGPGTRLTVT.